This entry describes one T cell receptor beta chain. This clonotype turned up a few times. This clone's antigen is unknown. Within one base of it there is no much larger clone, and no base qualities were kept. Inclusive of the bounding cysteine and phenylalanine, the CDR3 is 11 residues long. The DNA shown is the 33-base CDR3, in frame from base 1. Deletion took 2 bases off V and 8 bases off J, with a span of 4 bases between the germline ends. To demonstrate the VDJtools post-analysis software, the study profiled TCR beta repertoires from the peripheral blood of about 13 young patients with multiple sclerosis. The patients with multiple sclerosis were children and adolescents between roughly 6 and 17 years of age. The data belong to a study of post-analysis software for immune sequencing data (dated by TCRdb to the mid-2010s). Regarding the research as a whole: Relapsing-remitting, secondary progressive and progressive-relapsing multiple sclerosis were recorded as disease courses, and subtype annotation was lacking for some patients. The patient repertoires were compared against approximately ten previously published healthy control repertoires obtained from donors aged about 6 to 28 years. A subset of samples was prepared in parallel using single-end sample barcoding, then pooled and co-amplified after Illumina adapter ligation. What the work shows at the level of the full study, not this receptor alone: When samples were clustered directly using the F measure, samples prepared in the same batch co-clustered strongly, which prompted a batch-effect correction. Normalized Chao1 diversity was significantly lower in multiple sclerosis patients than controls, suggesting substantial peripheral T-cell clonal expansion. Four or five TRBV segments, including TRBV5-6, TRBV5-1 and TRBV20-1, were significantly more frequent in patients than controls. The multiple sclerosis patient group was slightly younger than the control group.

Library generation was performed with PCR. The sample was run on an Illumina HiSeq 2500. To reduce PCR and sequencing biases, unique molecular identifiers were built into the TCR beta cDNA libraries. Every 1 to 10 million input T cells yielded 500,000 or so cDNA molecules, meaning each molecule approximated one T cell. The same protocol used for the earlier healthy control dataset was applied to prepare and sequence the patient libraries. Within a given batch, samples were prepared together, multiplexed and sequenced on the same HiSeq lane. The study's own analysis went as follows. Raw barcoded reads were processed with MIGEC, discarding single-read molecular identifier groups before consensus assembly and CDR3 extraction. Clonotype tables were post-analysed with VDJtools, normalizing diversity by down-sampling all datasets to the smallest sample size. To correct batch-related cross-sample contamination, repertoire overlap clustering matched CDR3 amino acid sequences but not nucleotide sequences. Starting from the raw public reads, TCRdb applied fastp trimming at Q25, assembled clones with MiXCR and retained in-frame beta chains. CDR3 protein sequences are deduplicated, and each keeps its most common genes and DNA. These V and J calls originate from TCRdb's pipeline instead of the authors' own analysis. The sample profile shows about 570,000 distinct CDR3 sequences; under 40% of them were found once. 4.5% to 7.5% of the sample belongs to the ten largest clones.

Recombination joined TRBV12-3 or TRBV12-4 with TRBJ2-1, with the D gene call left open. Sample: blood. The receptor's source is a girl between 2 and 17 years old with multiple sclerosis. The CDR3: CASSLIYEQFF. The base sequence is TGTGCCAGCAGTTTAATTTATGAGCAGTTCTTC.